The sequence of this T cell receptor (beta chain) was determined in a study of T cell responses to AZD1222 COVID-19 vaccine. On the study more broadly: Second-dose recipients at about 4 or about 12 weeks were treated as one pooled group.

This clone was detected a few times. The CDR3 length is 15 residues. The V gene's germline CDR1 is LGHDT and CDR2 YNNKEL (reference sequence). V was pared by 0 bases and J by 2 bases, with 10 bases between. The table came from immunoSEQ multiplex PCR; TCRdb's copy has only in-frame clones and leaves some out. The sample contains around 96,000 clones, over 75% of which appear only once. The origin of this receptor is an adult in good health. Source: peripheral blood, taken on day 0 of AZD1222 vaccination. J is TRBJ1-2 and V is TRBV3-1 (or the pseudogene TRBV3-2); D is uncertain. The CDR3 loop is CASSQDYSTNYGYTF. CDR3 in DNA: TGTGCCAGCAGCCAAGACTATTCAACAAACTATGGCTACACCTTC.